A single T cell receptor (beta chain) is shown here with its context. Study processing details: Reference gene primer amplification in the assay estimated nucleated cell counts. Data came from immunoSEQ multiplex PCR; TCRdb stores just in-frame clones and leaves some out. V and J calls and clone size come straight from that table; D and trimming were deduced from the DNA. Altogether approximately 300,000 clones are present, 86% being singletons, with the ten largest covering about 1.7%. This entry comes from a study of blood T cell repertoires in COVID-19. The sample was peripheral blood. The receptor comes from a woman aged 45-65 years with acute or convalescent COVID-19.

DNA of the CDR3: TGCGCCAGCAGCTTGACGTGGGAGCGAGCTTACGAGCAGTACTTC. Its protein product is CASSLTWERAYEQYF. The rearrangement links TRBV5-1 to TRBJ2-7; a weak D match, TRBD2 (5 bases). This CDR3 has 15 residues. V lost 1 base and J 4 bases, leaving 15 bases between the germline ends. The V gene's germline CDR1 is SGHRS and CDR2 YFSETQ.